A selection of T cell receptor beta chains follows, all from one sample in a study of OX40 agonist ivuxolimab in advanced cancers. Method: immunoSEQ multiplex PCR; TCRdb's copy keeps in-frame clones and lacks some. The sample carries over 45,000 clones, roughly 91% recorded once. The input for sequencing was CD4+ or CD8+ T cells sorted from blood, taken in a trial of the OX40 agonist ivuxolimab. These receptors came from an adult with an advanced solid tumor such as melanoma, head and neck, liver or kidney cancer. CDR3s include the opening cysteine and the closing phenylalanine or tryptophan. The D gene is left open where the match is weak. Rows give clone size only sometimes, using once, few, many, or a class for an expanded clone.

>-|-|TRBV9|TRBJ2-7
TGTGCCAGCAGCGTAGAGCCCACGTACGAGCAGTACTTC
CASSVEPTYEQYF
>-|-|TRBV19|TRBJ2-7
TGTGCCAGTAGTATACGAGGGCAGGGCCACTACGAGCAGTACTTC
CASSIRGQGHYEQYF
>-|-|TRBV27|TRBJ2-7
TGTGCCAGCAGTTTGGCGGGGAGCTCCTACGAGCAGTACTTC
CASSLAGSSYEQYF
>-|once|TRBV2|TRBJ2-1
TGTGCCAGTCCATATCGAATAGGGGGGCGGAGCTCCTACAATGAGCAGTTCTTC
CASPYRIGGRSSYNEQFF
>-|-|TRBV15|TRBJ1-4
TGTGCCTCCACCCCCGGGTCAACTAATGAAAAACTGTTTTTT
CASTPGSTNEKLFF
>-|-|TRBV5-4|TRBJ1-2
TGTGCCAGCAGCGGCCAGGGAGGCAGGGGTAACTATGGCTACACCTTC
CASSGQGGRGNYGYTF
>-|-|TRBV7-9|TRBJ2-3
TGTGCCAGCAGCTTACCGTCCCGGGACTCGACTAGCACAGATACGCAGTATTTT
CASSLPSRDSTSTDTQYF
>-|-|TRBV5-6|TRBJ2-7
TGTGCCAGCAGCCTCGGGGGTGGGGGCTCCTACGAGCAGTACTTC
CASSLGGGGSYEQYF
>-|-|TRBV6-5|TRBJ1-4
TGTGCCAGCAGCGAGGGAACGGGTGGCGAAAAACTGTTTTTT
CASSEGTGGEKLFF
>TRBD2|-|TRBV6-6|TRBJ2-7
TGTGCCAGCAGCGACACAGGCGGGAGGGCCTACGAGCAGTACTTC
CASSDTGGRAYEQYF
>-|-|TRBV19|TRBJ1-1
TGTGCCAGCGGCAGGAGCTTGAACACTGAAGCTTTCTTT
CASGRSLNTEAFF
>TRBD1|-|TRBV19|TRBJ2-1
TGTGCCAGTAGTTTTGGACAGGTTGAGCAGTTCTTC
CASSFGQVEQFF
>-|-|TRBV15|TRBJ1-6
TGTGCCACCAGCCGCGGACACGAAGATAATTCACCCCTCCACTTT
CATSRGHEDNSPLHF
>TRBD2|-|TRBV19|TRBJ2-1
TGTGCCAGTAGTCTTATAGCGGGAGAAAATGAGCAGTTCTTC
CASSLIAGENEQFF
>-|-|TRBV6-4|TRBJ1-2
TGTGCCAGCAGGGGCTATGGCTACACCTTC
CASRGYGYTF
>TRBD1|-|TRBV29-1|TRBJ1-1
TGCAGCGTTGAAAACGGACAGGGTTTGAGGACTGAAGCTTTCTTT
CSVENGQGLRTEAFF
>-|-|TRBV21-1|TRBJ2-7
TGTGCCAGCAGCAAAGGGGACAGAAAGCTAAGAAGGGCCTACGAGCAGTACTTC
CASSKGDRKLRRAYEQYF
>TRBD1|-|TRBV13|TRBJ2-7
TGTGCCAGCAGCTCCCAGGGGGCCTCCTACGAGCAGTACTTC
CASSSQGASYEQYF
>-|-|TRBV6-1|TRBJ2-7
TGTGCCGTACGGGTAGCGGTTTCCTACGAGCAGTACTTC
CAVRVAVSYEQYF
>TRBD1|-|TRBV4-1|TRBJ2-7
TGCGCCAGCAGCCAACTCCGGGACAGGGGTGACGAGCAGTACTTC
CASSQLRDRGDEQYF
>TRBD1|-|TRBV6-1|TRBJ2-7
TGTGCCAGCAGGACTGGACAGGGACTCTACGAGCAGTACTTC
CASRTGQGLYEQYF
>-|-|TRBV13|TRBJ2-7
TGTGCCAGCAGCCCGACAACCCCGCTGGAGCAGTACTTC
CASSPTTPLEQYF
>TRBD2|-|TRBV6-5|TRBJ2-3
TGTGCCAGCAGTTACTCGACCCCTAGCGGCAAAGATACGCAGTATTTT
CASSYSTPSGKDTQYF
>TRBD1|once|TRBV7-9|TRBJ2-1
TGTGCCAGCAGTCGACAGACCGGGACAGGGCCTCGGGGTGAGCAGTTCTTC
CASSRQTGTGPRGEQFF
>-|-|TRBV9|TRBJ1-2
TGTGCCAGCAGCGGCCTAGGGGTTGGGGGGTATGGCTACACCTTC
CASSGLGVGGYGYTF
>-|-|TRBV19|TRBJ2-7
TGTGCCAGTAGTATAATTTTCCCGTACGAGCAGTACTTC
CASSIIFPYEQYF
>TRBD2|once|TRBV6-5|TRBJ2-3
TGTGCCAGCAGTTACAGCGGGGGAACCACAGATACGCAGTATTTT
CASSYSGGTTDTQYF
>TRBD1|-|TRBV6-5|TRBJ2-1
TGTGCCAGCAGTTACACCGGGACAGGGTATTACAATGAGCAGTTCTTC
CASSYTGTGYYNEQFF
>TRBD2|few|TRBV28|TRBJ2-2
TGTGCCAGCAAGTGGGCGGGAGAAAACACCGGGGAGCTGTTTTTT
CASKWAGENTGELFF
>-|-|TRBV7-9|TRBJ1-2
TGTGCCAGCAGCCTCACGGGGGGTGATGGCTACACCTTC
CASSLTGGDGYTF
>-|-|TRBV29-1|TRBJ1-6
TGCAGCGCTAACCTCATGACCTGCTGGGACAAGGGTAATTCACCCCTCCACTTT
CSANLMTCWDKGNSPLHF
>-|-|TRBV11-3|TRBJ2-3
TGTGCCAGCAGCCCCGAGGGCCACACAGATACGCAGTATTTT
CASSPEGHTDTQYF
>TRBD1|few|TRBV19|TRBJ1-5
TGTGCCAGTAGTACCGGGACAGTGGGGGGTCAGCCCCAGCATTTT
CASSTGTVGGQPQHF
>-|-|TRBV2|TRBJ1-2
TGTGCCAGCAGTGAAGCGCGTGGCTGGGGCTACACCTTC
CASSEARGWGYTF
>-|-|TRBV9|TRBJ2-7
TGTGCCAGCAGCCCGACTCCAGCATACGAGCAGTACTTC
CASSPTPAYEQYF
>-|-|TRBV6-1|TRBJ2-7
TGTGCCAGCGGCAGGGCGGGGAGCTACGAGCAGTACTTC
CASGRAGSYEQYF
>-|few|TRBV6-6|TRBJ2-1
TGTGCCAGTCATAAAGTGGAGGGGGGGAACAATGAGCAGTTCTTC
CASHKVEGGNNEQFF
>-|-|TRBV7-8|TRBJ2-7
TGTGCCAGCAGCTTAAAGGGATCCTACGAGCAGTACTTC
CASSLKGSYEQYF
>TRBD2|-|TRBV11-3|TRBJ2-1
TGTGCCAGCAGCTTAGACACAGCGGGAGAAGGCTACAATGAGCAGTTCTTC
CASSLDTAGEGYNEQFF
>-|few|TRBV7-6|TRBJ1-1
TGTGCCAGCAGCTTAGCCACGAACACTGAAGCTTTCTTT
CASSLATNTEAFF
>TRBD2|-|TRBV7-6|TRBJ2-7
TGTGCCAGCAGCTTAGGGGGAGGGCCCTACGAGCAGTACTTC
CASSLGGGPYEQYF
>TRBD2|-|TRBV6-1|TRBJ2-7
TGTGCCAGCAGTGACGTAGCGGGATCCTCCTACGAGCAGTACTTC
CASSDVAGSSYEQYF
>-|few|TRBV6-5|TRBJ2-7
TGTGCCAGCAGCGTCGGCTTGCTGGGGGAGCAGTACTTC
CASSVGLLGEQYF
>TRBD2|-|TRBV9|TRBJ2-7
TGTGCCAGCAGCGCCGGGGGGGTCGAGCAGTACTTC
CASSAGGVEQYF
>-|-|TRBV27|TRBJ2-1
TGTGCCAGCAGTTTGTGGCGGGGCAATGAGCAGTTCTTC
CASSLWRGNEQFF
>-|-|TRBV27|TRBJ1-5
TGTGCCAGCAGTTTAGTGGGGAGGAACGATTATAGCAATCAGCCCCAGCATTTT
CASSLVGRNDYSNQPQHF
>-|-|TRBV29-1|TRBJ2-7
TGCAGCGTTGATGGTGTTTGGGAGTCAGGGTACGAGCAGTACTTC
CSVDGVWESGYEQYF
>-|-|TRBV19|TRBJ2-7
TGTGCCACCAGGGGAGTTGGCCTCGAGCAGTACTTC
CATRGVGLEQYF
>TRBD1|once|TRBV14|TRBJ2-7
TGTGCCAGCAGCCAATGGACAGGGGTGGCACGGGAAACCTACGAGCAGTACTTC
CASSQWTGVARETYEQYF
>-|-|TRBV28|TRBJ2-6
TGTGCCAGCAGTTTGGACAAATTAAGGGCTGGGGCCAACGTCCTGACTTTC
CASSLDKLRAGANVLTF
>TRBD2|-|TRBV27|TRBJ2-7
TGTGCCAGCAGTTTTGGACTAGCTTACGAGCAGTACTTC
CASSFGLAYEQYF
>-|-|TRBV19|TRBJ2-7
TGTGCCAGTAGTATTCTAGGGTCGGACTACGAGCAGTACTTC
CASSILGSDYEQYF
>-|-|TRBV4-1|TRBJ2-7
TGCGCCAGCAGCCTGATAGGACCGCCGGGATCCTACGAGCAGTACTTC
CASSLIGPPGSYEQYF
>TRBD2|-|TRBV5-5|TRBJ2-2
TGTGCCAGCGAAAACGACCTAGCGGGGCCCGGGGAGCTGTTTTTT
CASENDLAGPGELFF
>TRBD2|-|TRBV15|TRBJ2-3
TGTGCCACCGAGGGGGGGACTAGCGGGGATACGCAGTATTTT
CATEGGTSGDTQYF
>-|-|TRBV6-1|TRBJ2-4
TGTGCCAGCAGGGCCTGGACAGCAGCCAAAAACATTCAGTACTTC
CASRAWTAAKNIQYF